Listed below are T cell receptor beta chains from one sample, sequenced in a study of cytomegalovirus exposure and HLA in healthy donors. The protocol was immunoSEQ multiplex PCR, while the TCRdb copy is restricted to in-frame clones and leaves out a portion. Here the sample table reports 70,000 or so clones. The sample was PBMCs. These receptors came from a female donor in good health and CMV-seropositive. CDR3s include the opening cysteine and the closing phenylalanine or tryptophan. The D gene is left open where the match is weak.

>TRBV6-1|-|TRBJ1-2
CASRVGQIGYTF
TGTGCCAGCAGGGTAGGACAGATCGGCTACACCTTC
>TRBV7-2|-|TRBJ2-7
CASSSWDFSYEQYF
TGTGCCAGCAGCTCGTGGGACTTCTCCTACGAGCAGTACTTC
>TRBV5-1|-|TRBJ2-2
CASSLGSGETGELFF
TGCGCCAGCAGCTTGGGGTCAGGCGAGACCGGGGAGCTGTTTTTT
>TRBV5-1|-|TRBJ2-7
CASSLSGVEQYF
TGCGCCAGCAGCTTGTCAGGGGTCGAGCAGTACTTC
>TRBV27|-|TRBJ2-7
CASSLVSAPPYEQYF
TGTGCCAGCAGTTTAGTTAGCGCGCCGCCCTACGAGCAGTACTTC
>TRBV23-1|-|TRBJ1-5
CASSALGRPRGNQPQHF
TGCGCCAGCAGTGCGCTGGGGAGGCCACGGGGAAATCAGCCCCAGCATTTT
>TRBV6-4|TRBD2|TRBJ2-1
CASSDSASGGPYNEQFF
TGTGCCAGCAGTGACTCTGCTAGCGGGGGGCCTTACAATGAGCAGTTCTTC
>TRBV28|-|TRBJ2-2
CASSLQTGEGTGELFF
TGTGCCAGCAGTCTCCAGACAGGGGAGGGCACCGGGGAGCTGTTTTTT
>TRBV30|-|TRBJ1-6
CAWSVHRVPRAPLHF
TGTGCCTGGAGTGTTCATAGAGTCCCCCGAGCACCCCTCCACTTT
>TRBV29-1|TRBD2|TRBJ2-5
CSVPGLADQETQYF
TGCAGCGTTCCGGGACTAGCGGACCAAGAGACCCAGTACTTC
>TRBV6-4|-|TRBJ2-7
CASSDTGDNSYEQYF
TGTGCCAGCAGTGACACGGGAGACAACTCCTACGAGCAGTACTTC
>TRBV19|TRBD2|TRBJ2-3
CASSTTRTSGGGDTQYF
TGTGCCAGTAGTACAACCCGGACTAGCGGAGGGGGAGATACGCAGTATTTT
>TRBV13|-|TRBJ2-7
CASSVAQGYEQYF
TGTGCCAGCAGCGTAGCACAGGGCTACGAGCAGTACTTC
>TRBV19|-|TRBJ1-2
CASSIGGGQIYGYTF
TGTGCCAGTAGTATAGGAGGTGGACAGATCTATGGCTACACCTTC
>TRBV5-6|-|TRBJ2-4
CASSLVQGNIQYF
TGTGCCAGCAGCTTAGTGCAGGGGAACATTCAGTACTTC
>TRBV5-6|-|TRBJ1-1
CASSLIGQGLNTEAFF
TGTGCCAGCAGCTTGATAGGCCAGGGGTTGAACACTGAAGCTTTCTTT
>TRBV18|TRBD2|TRBJ2-1
CASSPTSGRGDNEQFF
TGTGCCAGCTCACCAACTAGCGGGAGAGGGGACAATGAGCAGTTCTTC
>TRBV28|-|TRBJ1-2
CASSGQGQNYGYTF
TGTGCCAGCAGTGGTCAGGGCCAGAACTATGGCTACACCTTC
>TRBV10-1|-|TRBJ2-7
CASSPNLGQSGEEQYF
TGCGCCAGCAGCCCAAACCTCGGACAGTCCGGTGAGGAGCAGTACTTC
>TRBV19|-|TRBJ2-4
CASSISPAKNIQYF
TGTGCCAGTAGTATTAGTCCAGCCAAAAACATTCAGTACTTC
>TRBV15|TRBD1|TRBJ1-1
CAARNTQGAPRAAFF
TGTGCCGCCAGGAATACGCAGGGGGCTCCGAGGGCAGCTTTCTTT
>TRBV5-4|-|TRBJ2-7
CASSLDNYEQYF
TGTGCCAGCAGCCTAGATAACTACGAGCAGTACTTC
>TRBV5-5|-|TRBJ1-6
CASSSRIGVTNSPLHF
TGTGCCAGCAGCTCCCGGATAGGGGTAACCAATTCACCCCTCCACTTT
>TRBV4-3|-|TRBJ1-1
CASSQERGNTEAFF
TGCGCCAGCAGCCAAGAAAGGGGTAACACTGAAGCTTTCTTT
>TRBV6-5|-|TRBJ1-6
CASSQDRGDSPLHF
TGTGCCAGCAGTCAAGATAGGGGTGATTCACCCCTCCACTTT
>TRBV28|-|TRBJ1-5
CASSSRTLSIEVPQHF
TGTGCCAGCAGTTCTCGGACACTATCCATCGAGGTGCCCCAGCATTTT
>TRBV27|-|TRBJ1-2
CASTPRGGNYGYTF
TGTGCCAGCACCCCCCGGGGGGGGAACTATGGCTACACCTTC
>TRBV11-2|-|TRBJ1-1
CASSHGLTVNTEAFF
TGTGCCAGCAGCCACGGGTTGACAGTGAACACTGAAGCTTTCTTT
>TRBV4-2|-|TRBJ1-2
CASSQREDNYGYTF
TGTGCCAGCAGCCAGAGAGAGGATAACTATGGCTACACCTTC
>TRBV19|TRBD1|TRBJ1-2
CASSPSQGVNGYTF
TGTGCCAGTAGTCCTTCACAGGGGGTGAATGGCTACACCTTC
>TRBV9|-|TRBJ2-5
CASSPSPGGQETQYF
TGTGCCAGCAGCCCCTCCCCGGGTGGTCAAGAGACCCAGTACTTC
>TRBV6-6|TRBD1|TRBJ1-1
CASSPRQGDTEAFF
TGTGCCAGCAGTCCCCGGCAGGGGGACACTGAAGCTTTCTTT
>TRBV19|TRBD2|TRBJ2-1
CASSRETSGRFDDEQFF
TGTGCCAGTAGTAGGGAGACTAGCGGGAGGTTCGACGATGAGCAGTTCTTC